The next 27 T cell receptor beta chains were all read from a single sample in a study of cytomegalovirus exposure and HLA in healthy donors. Clones were read by immunoSEQ multiplex PCR, and TCRdb kept only the in-frame ones, dropping some. In the table there are roughly 60,000 clones, about 91% of which are singletons. The material sequenced was PBMCs. The receptors here all came from a woman aged 25 to 39 in good health and CMV-seronegative.

The chain links TRBV27 to TRBJ2-1; 10 positions match TRBD2. The trim removed 3 bases at V and 4 bases at J, leaving 21 bases unmatched. The CDR3 is 21 residues long. CDR1 is MNHEY and CDR2 is SMNVEV in the germline V gene (reference sequence). CDR3 sequence (DNA): TGTGCCAGCAGTTTTGTCGCGGGGGTCCGGGAGGGACTAGCGTGGTACAATGAGCAGTTCTTC. This translates into CASSFVAGVREGLAWYNEQFF.

Concerning this clone itself: Additional DNA sequences in this sample encode the identical CDR3. For the CDR3, the DNA is TGTGCCAGCAGCTCCCGGGAGACCCAGTACTTC. Translation gives CASSSRETQYF. This chain links TRBV5-4 with TRBJ2-5; D unresolved. This CDR3 spans 11 amino acids. The germline V gene has CDR1 SGHNT and CDR2 YYREEE (reference sequence). V lost 3 bases to trimming and J lost 5 bases, with 5 bases between them. The whole variable domain, remainder taken from reference TRBV5-4 and TRBJ2-5, is ETGVTQSPTHLIKTRGQQVTLRCSSQSGHNTVSWYQQALGQGPQFIFQYYREEENGRGNFPPRFSGLQFPNYSSELNVNALELDDSALYLCASSSRETQYFGPGTRLLVL.

The chain is built from TRBV27 and TRBJ2-7; 15 bases fit TRBD2. Germline V gene sequence: CDR1 MNHEY, CDR2 SMNVEV (reference sequence). The trim removed 0 bases at V and 6 bases at J, leaving 0 bases unmatched. CDR3 length: 15 residues. For the CDR3, the DNA is TGTGCCAGCAGTTTATCGGGACTAGCGGGAGGCGAGCAGTACTTC. Amino acid sequence: CASSLSGLAGGEQYF.

This chain links TRBV5-1 with TRBJ2-3; the match to TRBD2 covers 7 bases. The junction had 7 bases not matched to a gene; V was cut back by 3 bases and J by 3 bases. CDR3 length: 15 amino acids. Germline V gives CDR1 SGHRS, CDR2 YFSETQ. The CDR3 DNA reads TGCGCCAGCAGCTCAGGATGGGGGGGAACAGATACGCAGTATTTT. This gives the protein CASSSGWGGTDTQYF.

The chain combines TRBV28 with TRBJ2-1; TRBD2 agrees at 7 bases. Trimming cost V 8 bases and J 8 bases; bases outside gene matches: 9. Germline values: CDR1 MDHEN, CDR2 SYDVKM. The CDR3 loop spans 13 amino acids. As DNA, the CDR3 is TGTGCCAGCCGGCGGGAGATAATCCATGAGCAGTTCTTC. Protein product: CASRREIIHEQFF.

The chain joins TRBV5-5 to TRBJ1-2, with TRBD1 matching 7 bases. The junction had 7 bases not matched to a gene; V was cut back by 3 bases and J by 8 bases. The length of the CDR3 is 13 residues. CDR1 is SGHKS, CDR2 YYEKEE, per germline (reference sequence). The DNA of the CDR3 is TGTGCCAGCAGCTGGGACAGTCAATGGGGCTACACCTTC. Translation: CASSWDSQWGYTF.

V is TRBV29-1 and J is TRBJ2-4; D is possibly TRBD1 (6 bases). The CDR3 runs 14 residues. V lost 4 bases to trimming and J lost 0 bases, with 10 bases between them. Germline CDR1 and CDR2: SQVTM and ANQGSEA. In nucleotides, the CDR3 is TGCAGCGTTGCGGTCAGGGGAGCCAAAAACATTCAGTACTTC. It translates to CSVAVRGAKNIQYF.

The V call is TRBV6-5, the J call TRBJ2-1; tentative D call: TRBD1 (6 bases). There are 16 residues in the CDR3. The germline V gene encodes CDR1 MNHEY and CDR2 SVGAGI. V was trimmed by 0 bases and J by 4 bases, leaving 13 bases between them. The CDR3 sequence: CASSYSAGQIYNEQFF. CDR3 DNA: TGTGCCAGCAGTTACTCGGCTGGACAGATTTACAATGAGCAGTTCTTC.

J is TRBJ1-6 and V is TRBV9; 7 bases are a match to TRBD1. The CDR3 totals 14 residues. CDR1 SGDLS and CDR2 YYNGEE come from the germline V gene. V was clipped by 2 bases and J by 5 bases; unmatched bases: 1. The CDR3 region has the DNA TGTGCCAGCAGCGTCACAGGGGATAATTCACCCCTCCACTTT. It codes for CASSVTGDNSPLHF. Full variable domain (remainder filled in from reference TRBV9 and TRBJ1-6): DSGVTQTPKHLITATGQRVTLRCSPRSGDLSVYWYQQSLDQGLQFLIQYYNGEERAKGNILERFSAQQFPDLHSELNLSSLELGDSALYFCASSVTGDNSPLHFGNGTRLTVT.

In its sample, this clone was seen once. The chain carries TRBV21-1 and TRBJ1-5; the tabulated D call, TRBD1, remains unverified against the DNA. TRBV21-1 is reported as a pseudogene. The CDR3 is made up of 15 amino acids. The CDR3 sequence is CASPIWTISNQPQHF. Written as DNA, the CDR3 is TGTGCCAGCCCGATCTGGACAATCAGCAATCAGCCCCAGCATTTT.

This chain connects TRBV30 to TRBJ1-5, with D possibly being TRBD1 (6 bases). The CDR3 is 14 residues long. V lost 1 base to trimming and J lost 5 bases, with 12 bases between them. Germline-derived CDR1 and CDR2 are GTSNPN and SVGIG (reference sequence). The CDR3: CAWSAGATDQPQHF. CDR3 bases: TGTGCCTGGAGTGCAGGGGCCACCGATCAGCCCCAGCATTTT.

The chain couples TRBV19 to TRBJ2-2; a possible D gene is TRBD2 (6 bases). The germline CDR1 and CDR2 sequences are LNHDA and SQIVND (reference sequence). Trimming took off 1 base at V and 1 base at J, with 7 bases between the two ends. The CDR3 runs 15 residues. The CDR3 protein is CASSIGGGNTGELFF. CDR3 bases: TGTGCCAGTAGTATAGGGGGAGGGAACACCGGGGAGCTGTTTTTT.

The gene calls are TRBV2 and TRBJ2-3; 7 nucleotides line up with TRBD2. Germline trimming cut 4 bases from V and 6 bases from J; bases unmatched to any gene: 10. The CDR3 spans 15 residues. Germline V gene data show CDR1 as SNHLY and CDR2 as FYNNEI. The CDR3 DNA reads as TGTGCCAGCAGTGTTTCTAGCGGATCAGGGGATACGCAGTATTTT. As protein: CASSVSSGSGDTQYF.

In this sample, this clone turned up once. The chain couples TRBV18 to TRBJ1-5; D not certain. Per germline, CDR1 KGHSH and CDR2 LQKENI. V dropped 2 bases and J dropped 7 bases, with 15 bases sitting between them. The CDR3 contains 15 residues. In nucleotides, the CDR3 is TGTGCCAGCTCACCAGGGGAGGCTGGGGTGCAGCCCCAGCATTTT. It is translated as CASSPGEAGVQPQHF.

This clone appeared once. This chain uses TRBV5-4 with TRBJ1-2; the D is unclear. The CDR3 extends over 16 amino acids. Germline values: CDR1 SGHNT, CDR2 YYREEE (reference sequence). V lost 4 bases and J lost 3, with 19 bases in between. The CDR3 sequence: CASSPEARPRDYGYTF. CDR3 DNA: TGTGCCAGCAGCCCAGAGGCCCGCCCGAGGGACTATGGCTACACCTTC.

This rearrangement joins TRBV11-1 to TRBJ1-1, with 7 bases lining up with TRBD1. The CDR3 runs 15 residues. With 5 bases clipped from V and 5 bases from J, the junction kept 11 bases outside the gene matches. Germline CDR1 and CDR2: SGHAT and FQDESV (reference sequence). The DNA for the CDR3 is TGTGCCAGCAGCCCGCCCGACAGGGTCCGGACTGAAGCTTTCTTT. Translation gives CASSPPDRVRTEAFF.

This rearrangement joins TRBV18 to TRBJ2-7; TRBD2 agrees at 7 bases. The CDR3 is 15 amino acids. V was clipped by 3 bases and J by 3 bases; unmatched bases: 8. From germline, CDR1 is KGHSH and CDR2 LQKENI. CDR3 nucleotide sequence: TGTGCCAGCTCACCGGCGGCTAGCGGTTACTACGAGCAGTACTTC. Translating gives CASSPAASGYYEQYF.

This clone appeared a few times. The chain recombines TRBV6-4 with TRBJ2-3, with 8 bases lining up with TRBD2. Germline loops: CDR1 MRHNA, CDR2 SNTAGT. This CDR3 region has 16 residues. V shed 0 bases and J 0 bases; nucleotides not matched to a gene: 2. The CDR3 nucleotides are TGTGCCAGCAGTGACTCTGCTAGCGGGAGCACAGATACGCAGTATTTT. Amino acid sequence: CASSDSASGSTDTQYF.

The chain employs TRBV28 and TRBJ1-1, with D possibly matching TRBD1 (5 bases). The CDR3 runs 12 residues. CDR1 and CDR2 from the germline V gene are MDHEN and SYDVKM. Trimming shortened V by 5 bases and J by 9 bases, and 13 bases separated the two germline ends. CDR3 loop: CASSGPGLKAFF. The CDR3 nucleotides are TGTGCCAGCAGTGGACCGGGACTTAAAGCTTTCTTT.

The genes are TRBV29-1 and TRBJ2-6; the D is unclear. Germline CDR1 and CDR2: SQVTM and ANQGSEA. There are 14 residues in the CDR3. V lost 0 bases and J 4 bases, leaving 7 bases between the germline ends. CDR3: CSVEDSSGANVLTF. The CDR3 DNA is TGCAGCGTTGAAGACTCCTCGGGGGCCAACGTCCTGACTTTC.

The rearrangement uses TRBV4-3 and TRBJ2-2, with D possibly TRBD1 on 5 matching bases. The germline V gene has CDR1 LGHNA and CDR2 YSLEER. V lost 6 bases to trimming and J lost 5 bases, with 13 bases between them. This CDR3 spans 14 amino acids. The CDR3 nucleotides read TGCGCCAGCAGAGCTACAGGTGGAACCGGGGAGCTGTTTTTT. Its protein is CASRATGGTGELFF.

The chain combines TRBV2 with TRBJ2-1; possible D gene TRBD2, 6 bases. V lost 6 bases, J lost 0 bases, and 6 bases lay in between. The CDR3 is made up of 13 amino acids. Germline V gives CDR1 SNHLY, CDR2 FYNNEI. The CDR3 region has the DNA TGTGCCAGCAGGGACTACTCCTACAATGAGCAGTTCTTC. It codes for CASRDYSYNEQFF.

V is TRBV6-1 and J is TRBJ2-2; the D gene is possibly TRBD1 (7 bases). The length of the CDR3 is 15 residues. Per germline, CDR1 MNHNS and CDR2 SASEGT. The ends were cut back, 7 bases at V and 0 bases at J, with 12 bases in the middle. CDR3 amino acids: CASIPRGANTGELFF. The CDR3 nucleotides read TGTGCCAGCATCCCCAGGGGGGCGAACACCGGGGAGCTGTTTTTT.

V usage is TRBV7-3 and J usage is TRBJ2-2, with 7 bases lining up with TRBD1. This CDR3 comprises 16 residues. The ends lost 5 bases at V and 0 bases at J; junction bases unmatched: 6. Germline CDR1 SGHTA, CDR2 FQGTGA. The CDR3, as DNA: TGTGCCAGCAGCCCTCGGACAGGACCGAACACCGGGGAGCTGTTTTTT. Protein sequence: CASSPRTGPNTGELFF.

This clone was detected a few times. The chain links TRBV11-2 to TRBJ2-7; 9 bases are a match to TRBD2. Germline lookup yields CDR1 SGHAT and CDR2 FQNNGV. J gave up 4 bases and V 0 bases, and 16 bases lay outside the gene matches. The CDR3 covers 19 residues. CDR3 amino acids: CASSLDRLAGPGAGYEQYF. CDR3 nucleotides: TGTGCCAGCAGCTTAGATCGGCTAGCGGGGCCCGGGGCGGGTTACGAGCAGTACTTC. Full variable domain (remainder filled in from reference TRBV11-2 and TRBJ2-7): EAGVAQSPRYKIIEKRQSVAFWCNPISGHATLYWYQQILGQGPKLLIQFQNNGVVDDSQLPKDRFSAERLKGVDSTLKIQPAKLEDSAVYLCASSLDRLAGPGAGYEQYFGPGTRLTVT.

The chain employs TRBV7-2 and TRBJ2-5; possibly TRBD2 for D (5 bases). The CDR3 has 14 amino acids. V shed 5 bases and J shed 5 bases, with 15 bases lying between them. Germline V gene lookup returns CDR1 SGHTA and CDR2 FQGNSA. CDR3 sequence reads: CASSPDGMRETQYF. For the CDR3, the DNA is TGTGCCAGCAGCCCGGACGGGATGCGGGAGACCCAGTACTTC.

The chain employs TRBV18 and TRBJ1-5; possibly TRBD1 for D (6 bases). With 2 bases removed from V and 0 bases from J, the gap between germline ends came to 8 bases. The germline V gene has CDR1 KGHSH and CDR2 LQKENI. The CDR3 has 15 residues. The CDR3 nucleotides are TGTGCCAGCTCACCAGACAGGTATAGCAATCAGCCCCAGCATTTT. This codes for CASSPDRYSNQPQHF.